These T cell receptor beta chains were read from a single sample in a study of regulatory T cells in long-lasting Graves disease. TCRdb analysed the multiplex PCR reads with MiXCR anew, one entry per CDR3 protein. The profile covers 300,000 to 400,000 distinct CDR3 sequences, with 16% appearing a single time and 25% to 30% taken by the ten largest. These same records also appear under a second study, on T cells in Graves' hyperthyroidism and ophthalmopathy.

The material sequenced was peripheral blood mononuclear cells (PBMCs), taken at new diagnosis, from a patient treated with antithyroid drugs. These receptors originate from a middle-aged man with Graves disease. CDR3s include the opening cysteine and the closing phenylalanine or tryptophan. The D gene is left open where the match is weak. Size tells how often a clone was seen (once, few, many) or the class of an expanded clone, and some rows leave it out.

abundance	v_gene	j_gene	d_gene	CDR3nt	CDR3aa
many	TRBV7-9	TRBJ2-5	-	TGTGCCAGCAGTACCCGTGGGGGCCAAGAGACCCAGTACTTC	CASSTRGGQETQYF
few	TRBV19	TRBJ2-1	-	TGTGCCAGTGCCAGGGCCGGTGGGGTCGATGAGCAGTTCTTC	CASARAGGVDEQFF
-	TRBV29-1	TRBJ1-1	-	TGCAGCGGGGGGGGGCCGGGGACTGAAGCTTTCTTT	CSGGGPGTEAFF
many	TRBV3-1	TRBJ1-1	TRBD1	TGTGCCAGCAGATACGCAGGGGGCGCATCTGAAGCTTTCTTT	CASRYAGGASEAFF
many	TRBV5-1	TRBJ2-7	-	TGCGCCAGCAGCTTGGTTCCCTCGGGGGACGAGCAGTACTTC	CASSLVPSGDEQYF
many	TRBV28	TRBJ2-7	-	TGTGCCAGCAGTCTAGAGGTGACCTACGAGCAGTACTTC	CASSLEVTYEQYF
-	TRBV6-5	TRBJ2-3	TRBD2	TGTGCCAGCAGTTACTCGACTAGCGGGAGGGGGGTGAGCACAGATACGCAGTATTTT	CASSYSTSGRGVSTDTQYF
many	TRBV15	TRBJ1-1	-	TGTGCCACCAGCAGCGGGGCGAACACTGAAGCTTTCTTT	CATSSGANTEAFF
many	TRBV2	TRBJ2-5	TRBD2	TGTGCCAGCAGTGCGAGGCTAGCGGCTCAAGAGACCCAGTACTTC	CASSARLAAQETQYF
many	TRBV2	TRBJ2-7	TRBD1	TGTGCCAGCAGTGAAGTTCGGACAGGCTCCTACGAGCAGTACTTC	CASSEVRTGSYEQYF
many	TRBV27	TRBJ1-1	TRBD1	TGTGCCAGCAGTCCCCCGGGACAGGGTTACACTGAAGCTTTCTTT	CASSPPGQGYTEAFF
many	TRBV7-9	TRBJ1-1	-	TGTGCCAGCAGCAGACAGGCGAACACTGAAGCTTTCTTT	CASSRQANTEAFF
many	TRBV2	TRBJ1-5	-	TGTGCCAGCAGTGAAGCGACGAGAGGAAAGTATAGCAATCAGCCCCAGCATTTT	CASSEATRGKYSNQPQHF
-	TRBV6-4	TRBJ1-2	-	TGTGCCAGGATCGGTTATGGCTACACCTTC	CARIGYGYTF
-	TRBV5-5	TRBJ2-3	TRBD2	TGTGCCAGCAGCTTGGCGGGACTAGCGGGGGCAGATACGCAGTATTTT	CASSLAGLAGADTQYF
many	TRBV7-2	TRBJ1-6	-	TGTGCCAGCAGCTTAGCAGGGGTCGACTCACCCCTCCACTTT	CASSLAGVDSPLHF
many	TRBV5-8	TRBJ1-5	TRBD1	TGTGCCAGCAGCTGGACAGGGGGCAATCAGCCCCAGCATTTT	CASSWTGGNQPQHF
-	TRBV6-2/TRBV6-3	TRBJ2-7	-	TGTGCCAGCCGTTATGAGGTTTCCTACGAGCAGTACTTC	CASRYEVSYEQYF
few	TRBV4-1	TRBJ1-6	TRBD1	TGCGCCAGCAGCCAACAAGTCCCGGGACAGAGGCGTAATTCACCCCTCCACTTT	CASSQQVPGQRRNSPLHF
-	TRBV6-2/TRBV6-3	TRBJ2-7	TRBD1	TGTGCCAGCATTTACTCGGGACAGGGGTACGAGCAGTACTTC	CASIYSGQGYEQYF
few	TRBV29-1	TRBJ2-7	-	TGCAGCGTTGCCCTGCGGGCAGGCTCCTACGAGCAGTACTTC	CSVALRAGSYEQYF
-	TRBV5-1	TRBJ2-1	TRBD1	TGCGCCAGCAGCGCCCAGGGGGCCAGTTATGAGCAGTTCTTC	CASSAQGASYEQFF
-	TRBV24-1	TRBJ2-1	TRBD1	TGTGCCACCAGTGACCGGACAGGGGATATCTACAATGAGCAGTTCTTC	CATSDRTGDIYNEQFF
many	TRBV20-1	TRBJ2-1	-	TGCAGTGCTCTATCTACCGGGCTCAATGAGCAGTTCTTC	CSALSTGLNEQFF
many	TRBV12-3/TRBV12-4	TRBJ2-2	-	TGTGCCAGCAGTTTCCACGGGACCGGGGAGCTGTTTTTT	CASSFHGTGELFF
-	TRBV30	TRBJ2-5	-	TGTGCCTGGACAAATTGGGTCCGTGAGACCCAGTACTTC	CAWTNWVRETQYF
many	TRBV18	TRBJ2-1	-	TGTGCCAGCTCCCCTACAGGGTTCTCCTACAATGAGCAGTTCTTC	CASSPTGFSYNEQFF
many	TRBV10-3	TRBJ2-7	TRBD2	TGTGCCATCAGTGACGGGACTAGCGGATACGAGCAGTACTTC	CAISDGTSGYEQYF
-	TRBV28	TRBJ2-4	-	TGTGCCAGCAGTCAGATGCAGGGAGCCAAAAACATTCAGTACTTC	CASSQMQGAKNIQYF
many	TRBV12-3/TRBV12-4	TRBJ1-5	-	TGTGCCAGCAGTTTGATAGGGAATAGCAATCAGCCCCAGCATTTT	CASSLIGNSNQPQHF
-	TRBV20-1	TRBJ2-7	-	TGCAGTGCTAGAGATCCAGGGGGGGGGTCCTACGAGCAGTACTTC	CSARDPGGGSYEQYF
many	TRBV2	TRBJ2-5	TRBD2	TGTGCCAGCTCCCTCGCCGGAGCGGGGGGGACCCAGTACTTC	CASSLAGAGGTQYF
few	TRBV11-2	TRBJ1-5	-	TGTGCCAGCAGCTTGAATACCTACGACAGTAGCAATCAGCCCCAGCATTTT	CASSLNTYDSSNQPQHF
-	TRBV5-8	TRBJ1-4	TRBD1	TGTGCCAGCAGCTTGGGGACAGGGAATGAAAAACTGTTTTTT	CASSLGTGNEKLFF
few	TRBV6-2/TRBV6-3	TRBJ2-7	-	TGTGCCAGCAGTGAAACAAGTGACGGGTACGAGCAGTACTTC	CASSETSDGYEQYF
many	TRBV30	TRBJ2-3	TRBD1	TGTGCCGGGACAGGGGTTATCACAGATACGCAGTATTTT	CAGTGVITDTQYF
many	TRBV24-1	TRBJ1-5	-	TGTGCCACCAGTGATTATAGACGCAATCAGCCCCAGCATTTT	CATSDYRRNQPQHF
few	TRBV13	TRBJ2-1	TRBD1	TGTGCCAGCAGCTCCTACTGGGACAGGGGCCACAATGAGCAGTTCTTC	CASSSYWDRGHNEQFF
many	TRBV29-1	TRBJ2-7	-	TGCAGCGTTGTTAATCTGGGGCCAGTCTCCTACGAGCAGTACTTC	CSVVNLGPVSYEQYF
-	TRBV20-1	TRBJ1-6	-	TGCAGTGCTCATAAAGAGGTTCTCTATTCACCCCTCCACTTT	CSAHKEVLYSPLHF
few	TRBV2	TRBJ1-2	-	TGTGCCAGCAGTGAATACAGTACCACCGCAACAAACTTC	CASSEYSTTATNF
many	TRBV28	TRBJ2-1	TRBD2	TGTGCCAGCAGTCCCCGCGGGGGACTGATAAACAATGAGCAGTTCTTC	CASSPRGGLINNEQFF
-	TRBV7-9	TRBJ2-6	TRBD1	TGTGCCAGTGGACAGGGGGCGGGAAGGGGGGCCAACGTCCTGACTTTC	CASGQGAGRGANVLTF
many	TRBV4-1	TRBJ2-3	TRBD2	TGCGCCAGCAGGGGACTAGCCCTAAGAGGGCTCACAGATACGCAGTATTTT	CASRGLALRGLTDTQYF
few	TRBV6-2/TRBV6-3	TRBJ1-6	-	TGTGCCAGCAGTTACTCCGTTACGGGTTCACCCCTCCACTTT	CASSYSVTGSPLHF
-	TRBV7-9	TRBJ2-1	TRBD1	TGTGCCAGCAGCCTGAGGACAGGGCGCCCCTACAATGAGCAGTTCTTC	CASSLRTGRPYNEQFF
few	TRBV29-1	TRBJ2-5	-	TGCAGCGTTGTTTTAACCGCAAGGGGGTACGCTGGAGAGACCCAGTACTTC	CSVVLTARGYAGETQYF
few	TRBV5-6	TRBJ1-4	-	TGTGCCAGCAGCTTTGATGAAAAACTGTTTTTT	CASSFDEKLFF
many	TRBV11-1	TRBJ2-2	-	TGTGCCAGCAGCTTAGCGGGAGGTCCCGGGGAGCTGTTTTTT	CASSLAGGPGELFF
many	TRBV7-2	TRBJ2-7	-	TGTGCCAGCAGCCTACGTCGAAGGGAGCAGTACTTC	CASSLRRREQYF
many	TRBV3-1	TRBJ1-2	-	TGTGCCAGCAGCCAAGATACTCGGCGAGGCTACACCTTC	CASSQDTRRGYTF
-	TRBV19	TRBJ2-2	TRBD1	TGTGCCAGTAGTCTGGACAGGGGGCTCACCGGGGAGCTGTTTTTT	CASSLDRGLTGELFF
many	TRBV18	TRBJ1-2	-	TGTGCCAGCTCTTCCCGGGAGTCCATAGGCTACACCTTC	CASSSRESIGYTF
many	TRBV28	TRBJ2-7	TRBD1	TGTGCCAGCAGTAACTCCGGGACAGGGATCGACGAGCAGTACTTC	CASSNSGTGIDEQYF